Sequencing of this T cell receptor (beta chain) was carried out in a study of T-cell memory formation after mild COVID-19. The germline V gene has CDR1 SGHRS and CDR2 YFSETQ. The CDR3 is made up of 14 amino acids. V dropped 8 bases and J dropped 1 base, with 16 bases sitting between them. One entry per CDR3 protein results from TCRdb running MiXCR on the 5' RACE reads. The sample carries about 560,000 distinct CDR3 sequences, roughly 21% recorded once. In its sample, this clonotype was seen a few times. Its specificity is not known. Overall study results and limits: Later expanders leaned CD4+, whereas clones that contracted between day 15 and 85 were balanced CD4/CD8. Clones from the second wave (peaking day 37) had unconfirmed SARS-CoV-2 specificity. Among CD4+ contracting clones, most were CM and EM, and CD8+ ones EMRA.

This TCR came from an adult woman who had mild COVID-19 (a few samples of this study predate the infection). Cell type and time point are not known. Sequencing was performed on PBMCs or a T cell subset sorted from them (not recorded which). The V gene is TRBV5-1, the J gene TRBJ2-7; D perhaps matches TRBD1 (6 bases). Here the CDR3 reads CASRKGDTSYEQYF. DNA for the CDR3: TGCGCCAGTCGAAAGGGGGACACGTCCTACGAGCAGTACTTC.